A single sample is the source of the 18 T cell receptor beta chains below, sequenced in a study of T cells in Graves' hyperthyroidism and ophthalmopathy. TCR beta CDR3 regions were amplified from RNA transcripts. First-round RT-PCR with HTBI primers amplified the TCR CDR3 region. TCRdb ran MiXCR on the multiplex PCR reads and lists one entry per CDR3 protein. The table records 500,000 to 600,000 distinct CDR3 sequences, approximately 44% of them present only once. Sequenced sample: peripheral blood or thyroid tissue (not recorded which). Receptors originate from a woman aged 18-29 years with Graves' hyperthyroidism.

The J gene is TRBJ2-3, the V gene TRBV12-3 or TRBV12-4; TRBD2 aligns across 13 bases. V shed 5 bases, J shed 4 bases, and the junction held 3 bases outside the gene matches. The length of the CDR3 is 15 residues. CDR3 loop: CASSPGLAGSDTQYF. The CDR3 nucleotides are TGTGCCAGCAGTCCGGGACTAGCGGGATCAGATACGCAGTATTTT.

This clonotype was counted between two and nine times. The rearrangement joins TRBV7-9 to TRBJ2-1; D possibly corresponds to TRBD2 (5 bases). Trimming took off 3 bases at V and 10 bases at J, with 7 bases between the two ends. This CDR3 is 11 amino acids long. Germline V lookup: CDR1 SEHNR, CDR2 FQNEAQ (reference sequence). As DNA, the CDR3 is TGTGCCAGCAGCTTCGAGCGGGAGCAGTTCTTC. Translating gives CASSFEREQFF.

As concerns this clonotype: A much larger clone sits a single nucleotide away, making a read error possible. This chain uses TRBV10-3 with TRBJ1-1; the D is unclear. Germline V gives CDR1 ENHRY, CDR2 SYGVKD. Trimming removed 10 bases at V and 8 bases at J, with 23 bases between. This CDR3 has 14 amino acids. The CDR3 loop is CANSGKRGRREAFF. The DNA of the CDR3 is TGTGCCAACAGCGGAAAGAGAGGACGAAGAGAAGCTTTCTTT.

The V call is TRBV24-1, the J call TRBJ2-5; the D gene is possibly TRBD2 (6 bases). CDR1 and CDR2 from the germline V gene are KGHDR and SFDVKD. With 3 bases removed from V and 5 bases from J, the gap between germline ends came to 15 bases. This CDR3 is 15 amino acids long. The CDR3 sequence: CATSDAPGSGETQYF. As DNA, the CDR3 is TGTGCCACCAGTGATGCGCCAGGGAGCGGGGAGACCCAGTACTTC.

This CDR3 is CASSLDLWTDRNTGELFF. The CDR3 DNA sequence: TGTGCCAGCAGCTTAGATCTTTGGACAGACCGAAACACCGGGGAGCTGTTTTTT. This rearrangement joins TRBV11-2 to TRBJ2-2; D possibly corresponds to TRBD1 (6 bases). V was cut by 0 bases and J by 2 bases, with 16 bases left in between. Looked up from germline, CDR1 is SGHAT and CDR2 is FQNNGV. The CDR3 contains 18 residues.

In regard to this clonotype: Mismatch with germline at one junction end may stem from a read error. The genes are TRBV29-1 and TRBJ2-5; D is possibly TRBD2 (5 bases). This CDR3 contains 12 residues. CDR1 and CDR2 (germline): SQVTM, ANQGSEA. DNA for the CDR3: TGCAGCGTTGACGGGGTCGGGGAGAGCCAGTACTTC. Residues: CSVDGVGESQYF. The whole variable domain, filled in from reference TRBV29-1 and TRBJ2-5, reads SAVISQKPSRDICQRGTSLTIQCQVDSQVTMMFWYRQQPGQSLTLIATANQGSEATYESGFVIDKFPISRPNLTFSTLTVSNMSPEDSSIYLCSVDGVGESQYFGPGTRLLVL.

This clonotype was seen ten or more times. The chain employs TRBV13 and TRBJ1-1; TRBD1 matches at 8 bases. CDR3 size: 15 residues. The trim removed 5 bases at V and 5 bases at J, leaving 10 bases unmatched. The germline gives CDR1 PRHDT, CDR2 FYEKMQ (reference sequence). The CDR3 sequence: CASSHDRGWRTEAFF. CDR3 in DNA: TGTGCCAGCAGCCACGACAGGGGATGGAGGACTGAAGCTTTCTTT.

This clonotype was counted ten times or more. The J gene is TRBJ1-1, the V gene TRBV20-1; maybe TRBD1 (5 bases). Germline V CDR1 and CDR2: DFQATT, SNEGSKA (reference sequence). This CDR3 has 15 amino acids. Deletions cut 3 bases from V and 2 bases from J, with 16 bases between. CDR3 in DNA: TGCAGTGCTAGCGCGGGGGGATATAGAAACACTGAAGCTTTCTTT. Translation gives CSASAGGYRNTEAFF.

The chain couples TRBV29-1 to TRBJ1-2, with a tentative D call TRBD1 (6 bases). There are 12 residues in the CDR3. V lost 8 bases to trimming and J lost 3 bases, with 13 bases between them. The germline V gene has CDR1 SQVTM and CDR2 ANQGSEA. The CDR3 protein is CSSIRQDYGYTF. The CDR3 DNA reads as TGCAGCAGTATCCGACAGGACTATGGCTACACCTTC.

Ten or more counts support this clonotype. The gene calls are TRBV27 and TRBJ2-7; possible D gene TRBD2, 5 bases. From germline, CDR1 is MNHEY and CDR2 SMNVEV (reference sequence). The V gene lost 7 bases and the J gene lost 7 bases, with 11 bases spanning the gap. This CDR3 region has 11 residues. Here the CDR3 reads CASTRGWEQYF. CDR3 in DNA: TGTGCCAGCACCCGGGGTTGGGAGCAGTACTTC.

This clonotype was detected ten times or more. The chain couples TRBV15 to TRBJ1-4, with TRBD1 as a possible D gene (6 bases). V lost 0 bases and J 12 bases, leaving 11 bases between the germline ends. Germline V gene data show CDR1 as LNHNV and CDR2 as YYDKDF (reference sequence). This CDR3 is 13 amino acids long. The CDR3 nucleotides are TGTGCCACCAGCAGAGACTGGGGGGGGCAACTGTTTTTT. The encoded protein is CATSRDWGGQLFF.

This clonotype was seen at least ten times. This sequence joins TRBV14 and TRBJ2-7, with no clear D. Trimming stripped 5 bases from V and 7 bases from J, with 15 bases between. This CDR3 region has 13 residues. Germline V gene lookup returns CDR1 SGHDN and CDR2 FVKESK. The CDR3 reads CASSSNYKLEQYF. In nucleotides, the CDR3 is TGTGCCAGCAGCTCCAATTACAAGCTAGAGCAGTACTTC.

This clonotype was counted many times. DNA of the CDR3: TGCGCCAGCAGCCGTCTTCTCGGACAGGGTGAGACCCAGTACTTC. It translates to CASSRLLGQGETQYF. The rearrangement uses TRBV5-1 and TRBJ2-5; 8 nucleotides line up with TRBD1. Germline V CDR1 and CDR2: SGHRS, YFSETQ. Trimming removed 4 bases from V and 5 bases from J; junction bases left unmatched: 10. The CDR3 contains 15 residues.

The chain recombines TRBV7-9 with TRBJ1-4; tentatively, D is TRBD1 (5 bases). The CDR3 has 16 amino acids. Germline V lookup: CDR1 SEHNR, CDR2 FQNEAQ (reference sequence). Trimming removed 6 bases at V and 6 bases at J, with 20 bases between. The CDR3 here is CASRGLAGVADEKLFF. The CDR3 nucleotides are TGTGCCAGCAGGGGGCTTGCGGGAGTAGCGGATGAAAAACTGTTTTTT.

V is TRBV11-1 and J is TRBJ1-1, with D maybe TRBD1 (5 bases). This CDR3 comprises 13 residues. Germline CDR1 is SGHAT and CDR2 is FQDESV (reference sequence). The CDR3 loop reads CACVGGRNTEAFF. As DNA, the CDR3 is TGTGCTTGCGTCGGGGGACGGAACACTGAAGCTTTCTTT.

As to this clonotype: This may come from a read error, since a much larger clone is one base off. The V and J genes are TRBV11-3 and TRBJ1-1; possible D gene TRBD1, 6 bases. Germline loops: CDR1 SGHNT, CDR2 YENEEA. The CDR3 covers 13 residues. The CDR3 loop is CACSSQGRAEAFF. In DNA form, the CDR3 reads TGTGCCTGCAGCTCACAGGGAAGGGCTGAAGCTTTCTTT.

The genes are TRBV12-5 and TRBJ2-2; unclear D gene. Trimming took off 5 bases at V and 7 bases at J, with 14 bases between the two ends. The CDR3 covers 14 residues. Germline loops: CDR1 LGHNT, CDR2 FRNRAP. The CDR3: CASGPRLTGGELFF. As DNA, the CDR3 is TGTGCTAGTGGTCCGAGACTTACCGGCGGGGAGCTGTTTTTT.

This clonotype was seen ten or more times. The chain joins TRBV11-3 to TRBJ2-5; no firm D call. Trimming pared 5 bases from V and 0 bases from J, leaving 7 bases between. CDR3 length: 13 amino acids. Germline CDR1 is SGHNT and CDR2 is YENEEA. The CDR3 loop is CASSRGNQETQYF. The CDR3 region has the DNA TGTGCCAGCAGCCGAGGAAACCAAGAGACCCAGTACTTC. Drawing the rest from reference TRBV11-3 and TRBJ2-5, the complete variable domain is EAGVVQSPRYKIIEKKQPVAFWCNPISGHNTLYWYLQNLGQGPELLIRYENEEAVDDSQLPKDRFSAERLKGVDSTLKIQPAELGDSAVYLCASSRGNQETQYFGPGTRLLVL.